The 3 T cell receptor beta chains given below trace back to one sample, sequenced in a study of cytomegalovirus exposure and HLA in healthy donors. This PCR relied on a set of 60 Vbeta primers and 13 Jbeta primers. Generated by immunoSEQ multiplex PCR, the TCRdb table keeps only in-frame clones and is missing some. Of 100,000 to 150,000 clones in the sample, around 80% were seen once. The specimen was PBMCs. The receptors were gathered from a boy under 10 years old in good health and CMV-seronegative.

The gene calls are TRBV30 and TRBJ1-1; unclear D gene. Trimming stripped 0 bases from V and 4 bases from J, with 12 bases between. From germline, CDR1 is GTSNPN and CDR2 SVGIG (reference sequence). The CDR3 sequence is 14 residues long. The DNA of the CDR3 is TGTGCCTGGAGTGTAGGGCAGGAGGTCACTGAAGCTTTCTTT. It codes for CAWSVGQEVTEAFF.

The chain is built from TRBV7-3 and TRBJ2-1; a weak D match, TRBD1 (6 bases). The CDR3 runs 15 residues. The V gene lost 5 bases and the J gene lost 2 bases, with 13 bases spanning the gap. Germline V CDR1 and CDR2: SGHTA, FQGTGA. The CDR3 region is CASSHREGAYNEQFF. The CDR3 DNA reads as TGTGCCAGCAGCCATCGTGAGGGGGCCTACAATGAGCAGTTCTTC. Supplemented by reference TRBV7-3 and TRBJ2-1, the full variable domain reads GAGVSQTPSNKVTEKGKYVELRCDPISGHTALYWYRQSLGQGPEFLIYFQGTGAADDSGLPNDRFFAVRPEGSVSTLKIQRTERGDSAVYLCASSHREGAYNEQFFGPGTRLTVL.

This clone showed up just a few times. The chain uses TRBV19 and TRBJ2-2; 7 positions agree with TRBD1. V gave up 9 bases and J gave up 4 bases; unmatched junction bases: 8. The CDR3 runs 14 residues. CDR1 LNHDA and CDR2 SQIVND come from the germline V gene (reference sequence). The CDR3 DNA follows: TGTGCCAGCGGACAGGTGATCACCACCGGGGAGCTGTTTTTT. Translating it yields CASGQVITTGELFF.